This T cell receptor (beta chain) appears in the sequencing data of a study of cytomegalovirus exposure and HLA in healthy donors. The study's findings and limits: An analysis was carried out at a later point. It showed that HLA-associated TCR beta chains were more clonally expanded than equally common non-associated chains. Exclusion as indistinguishable affected some V segments, including TRBV6-2 and TRBV6-3.

This clone was counted a few times. What it recognizes is unknown. Other DNA variants within this sample encode the same CDR3. The CDR3 extends over 15 amino acids. Germline V CDR1 and CDR2: SNHLY, FYNNEI. Trimming removed 0 bases from V and 4 bases from J, with 10 bases in between. Use of 60 Vbeta and 13 Jbeta primers characterized the PCR. TCRdb's copy holds only in-frame clones and misses some; the assay was immunoSEQ multiplex PCR. The sample holds 150,000 to 200,000 clones, under 80% seen once. The rearrangement joins TRBV2 to TRBJ1-5; TRBD1 might be the D (6 bases). The material sequenced was PBMCs. The sequence came from a human donor in good health. The CDR3: CASSEAGGANQPQHF. In DNA, the CDR3 is TGTGCCAGCAGTGAAGCAGGGGGGGCTAATCAGCCCCAGCATTTT.